This T cell receptor (beta chain) was retrieved from a study of CD8+CD57+ T cells in acquired aplastic anemia. Study-level information: The average for DNA from sorted CD4+ and CD8+ cells was 3 to 4 ug. An average of approximately 11 million reads for CD4+ cells was obtained from healthy donors. Study results and caveats: Between patients and controls, over 25 CD8+ CDR3 sequences were found in common. Patients did not significantly differ from controls in CD8+ Simpson's diversity.

Remarks on this clonotype: As yet, its antigen is unknown. Its ends do not fully match the called genes, so a read error is possible.

Germline-derived CDR1 and CDR2 are SGDLS and YYNGEE. CDR3 length: 15 amino acids. Both TCR beta VDJ combination and CDR3 sequence profiling were carried out. Genomic DNA was the template for this profiling. TCRdb re-derived calls from the reads in MiXCR, one entry per CDR3 protein. The sample comprises about 180,000 distinct CDR3 sequences, roughly half of which are singletons, and about 2.9% rests with the top ten. The V call is TRBV9, the J call TRBJ2-2; possible D gene TRBD2, 5 bases. The source is a human donor in good health. Sample: sorted CD4+, CD8+, or CD8+CD57+ T cells (not recorded which) from PBMCs. Written as DNA, the CDR3 is TGTGCCAGCGGCGTAGCCGGACTTCCCACCGGGGAGCTGTTTTTT. Translating it yields CASGVAGLPTGELFF.